This T cell receptor (beta chain) was found in a study of blood T cell repertoires in COVID-19. Background on the study: Spain, Italy and the United States supplied samples that represented acute and convalescent COVID-19. Sample material is recorded as cDNA or gDNA derived from T cells, B-cell-depleted T cells, or PBMCs.

Clones were read by immunoSEQ multiplex PCR, and TCRdb kept only the in-frame ones, dropping some. The sample lists 300,000 to 450,000 clones; roughly nine tenths were seen once. Patients from Seattle were sampled longitudinally, starting during active infection. The germline CDR1 and CDR2 sequences are SGHRS and YFSETQ. Trimming stripped 7 bases from V and 8 bases from J, with 22 bases between. The CDR3 totals 15 residues. Sequencing was performed on peripheral blood. The sequence came from a woman aged 55 to 70 with COVID-19, enrolled during active disease. The chain links TRBV5-1 to TRBJ1-5; tentatively, D is TRBD1 (5 bases). CDR3 DNA: TGCGCCAGCTCAGAGTGGGGCAGTTCAACGGAGCCCCAGCATTTT. The encoded protein is CASSEWGSSTEPQHF.